One T cell receptor beta chain is described in this entry. The data are from a study of blood T cells in healthy people across ages. A J-beta primer mix and a sample-barcoded 5' primer were used in a second PCR of about 7 to 12 cycles. Via MiXCR, TCRdb re-called the 5' RACE reads, giving one row per CDR3 protein. The repertoire holds approximately 790,000 distinct CDR3 sequences, with approximately 67% as singletons. Germline trimming cut 0 bases from V and 3 bases from J; bases unmatched to any gene: 5. This CDR3 is 18 amino acids long. In germline, CDR1 is LGHNA, CDR2 YSLEER. The origin of this receptor is a man aged 25-45 years in good health. The sequencing input was blood. The J gene is TRBJ2-2, the V gene TRBV4-3, with TRBD2 identical over 12 bases. In nucleotides, the CDR3 is TGCGCCAGCAGCCAAGATCGCGGACTAGCGGGGTACACCGGGGAGCTGTTTTTT. Protein: CASSQDRGLAGYTGELFF.